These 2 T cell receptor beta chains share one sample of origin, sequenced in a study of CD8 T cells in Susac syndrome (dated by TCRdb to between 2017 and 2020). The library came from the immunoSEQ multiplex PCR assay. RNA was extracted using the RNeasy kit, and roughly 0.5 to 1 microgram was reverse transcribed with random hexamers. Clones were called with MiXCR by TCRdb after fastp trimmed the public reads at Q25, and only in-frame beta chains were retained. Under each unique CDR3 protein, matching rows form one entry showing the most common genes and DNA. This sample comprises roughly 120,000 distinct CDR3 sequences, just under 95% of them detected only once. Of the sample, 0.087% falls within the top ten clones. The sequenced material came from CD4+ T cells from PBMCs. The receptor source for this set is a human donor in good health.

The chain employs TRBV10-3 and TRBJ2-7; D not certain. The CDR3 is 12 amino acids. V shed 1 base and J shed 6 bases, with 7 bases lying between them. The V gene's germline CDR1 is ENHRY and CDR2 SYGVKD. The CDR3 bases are TGTGCCATCAGTGAGTTTAAGGGCGAGCAGTACTTC. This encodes CAISEFKGEQYF.

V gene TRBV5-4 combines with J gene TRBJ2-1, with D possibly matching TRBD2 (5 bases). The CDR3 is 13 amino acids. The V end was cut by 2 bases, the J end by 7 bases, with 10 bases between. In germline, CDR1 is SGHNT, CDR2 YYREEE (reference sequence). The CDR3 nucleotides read TGTGCCAGCAGCTTTACGAGGGTTAATGAGCAGTTCTTC. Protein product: CASSFTRVNEQFF.